Below, 17 T cell receptor beta chains from the same sample are listed, as sequenced in a study of control samples from healthy donors and cancer patients. Some clones are missing from TCRdb's copy, which holds only in-frame ones; the method was immunoSEQ multiplex PCR. Seen in this sample are roughly 200,000 clones; the ten most common clones hold roughly 2.2%. Sequences were obtained from blood. Every receptor here comes from a woman in her thirties in good health.

In DNA, the CDR3 is TGTGCCAGCAGCTTAAGGGGCACGAGCTCCTATAATTCACCCCTCCACTTT. Its protein product is CASSLRGTSSYNSPLHF. The chain couples TRBV7-2 to TRBJ1-6; possible D gene TRBD1, 5 bases. CDR1 is SGHTA and CDR2 is FQGNSA in the germline V gene. Trimming took off 2 bases at V and 0 bases at J, with 11 bases between the two ends. The CDR3 has 17 residues.

The rearrangement joins TRBV14 to TRBJ1-2, with D unresolved. Trimming removed 3 bases at V and 7 bases at J, with 12 bases between. The CDR3 has 13 amino acids. Germline V gene lookup returns CDR1 SGHDN and CDR2 FVKESK. CDR3 protein: CASSHELGGGYTF. The CDR3 region has the DNA TGTGCCAGCAGCCACGAATTAGGAGGTGGCTACACCTTC.

V is TRBV12-3 or TRBV12-4 and J is TRBJ1-2; possibly TRBD1 for D (5 bases). V was shortened by 6 bases and J by 4 bases, with 12 bases between the two germline ends. The CDR3 consists of 13 residues. The CDR3 region has the DNA TGTGCCAGCAGCCCACAGGACCGCTATGGCTACACCTTC. Amino acid sequence: CASSPQDRYGYTF.

The chain couples TRBV16 to TRBJ1-2; possible D gene TRBD1, 5 bases. The germline gives CDR1 KGHSY, CDR2 FQNENV. This CDR3 is built from 16 residues. Trimming cost V 1 base and J 7 bases, with 19 bases left between them. The CDR3 protein is CASSQLAEGTPGGYTF. The CDR3 DNA is TGTGCCAGCAGCCAATTGGCAGAGGGGACCCCGGGTGGCTACACCTTC.

The rearrangement joins TRBV2 to TRBJ1-6; TRBD1 is a possible D gene (6 bases). V lost 4 bases to trimming and J lost 5 bases, with 9 bases between them. From germline, CDR1 is SNHLY and CDR2 FYNNEI. The CDR3 is 14 residues long. The CDR3 here is CASSGTVNNSPLHF. Written as DNA, the CDR3 is TGTGCCAGCAGTGGGACAGTAAATAATTCACCCCTCCACTTT.

This chain joins TRBV7-2 and TRBJ1-1, with D hard to call. In germline, CDR1 is SGHTA, CDR2 FQGNSA. Trimming left V 2 bases short and J 1 base short, with 5 bases between. This CDR3 comprises 13 residues. The CDR3 bases are TGTGCCAGCAGCTTAACTAGGAACACTGAAGCTTTCTTT. Its protein product is CASSLTRNTEAFF. Looking up the rest from reference TRBV7-2 and TRBJ1-1 gives the full variable domain: GAGVSQSPSNKVTEKGKDVELRCDPISGHTALYWYRQSLGQGLEFLIYFQGNSAPDKSGLPSDRFSAERTGGSVSTLTIQRTQQEDSAVYLCASSLTRNTEAFFGQGTRLTVV.

The chain joins TRBV24-1 to TRBJ2-7; D remains unclear. Trimming took 0 bases from V and 0 from J, leaving 2 bases between them. The CDR3 loop spans 13 amino acids. Germline CDR1 is KGHDR and CDR2 is SFDVKD. DNA of the CDR3: TGTGCCACCAGTGATTTGAACTCCTACGAGCAGTACTTC. This encodes CATSDLNSYEQYF.

The gene calls are TRBV28 and TRBJ2-7, with TRBD2 matching 14 bases. Looked up from germline, CDR1 is MDHEN and CDR2 is SYDVKM. This CDR3 is 14 amino acids long. The trim removed 5 bases at V and 3 bases at J, leaving 0 bases unmatched. CDR3 in DNA: TGTGCCAGCAGTGGACTAGCGGGGGGCTACGAGCAGTACTTC. Its translation is CASSGLAGGYEQYF. The full variable domain, its missing parts supplied by reference TRBV28 and TRBJ2-7, is DVKVTQSSRYLVKRTGEKVFLECVQDMDHENMFWYRQDPGLGLRLIYFSYDVKMKEKGDIPEGYSVSREKKERFSLILESASTNQTSMYLCASSGLAGGYEQYFGPGTRLTVT.

This chain connects TRBV4-3 to TRBJ2-7; 10 bases fit TRBD1. V shed 4 bases, J shed 1 base, and the junction held 4 bases outside the gene matches. This CDR3 has 15 residues. Germline CDR1 is LGHNA and CDR2 is YSLEER. Written as DNA, the CDR3 is TGCGCCAGCAGCCCCCGGACAGGGGGATCCTACGAGCAGTACTTC. Protein: CASSPRTGGSYEQYF.

The J gene is TRBJ2-5, the V gene TRBV4-3, with unresolved D. Germline V lookup: CDR1 LGHNA, CDR2 YSLEER. CDR3 size: 15 residues. Trimming cost V 1 base and J 5 bases, with 14 bases left between them. In DNA, the CDR3 is TGCGCCAGCAGCCAAGGGTCCGGTTTTTCGGAGACCCAGTACTTC. It yields the protein CASSQGSGFSETQYF.

V gene TRBV9 combines with J gene TRBJ1-2; D is unclear. CDR3 size: 14 residues. Germline values: CDR1 SGDLS, CDR2 YYNGEE. With 6 bases removed from V and 4 bases from J, the gap between germline ends came to 16 bases. The CDR3: CASKPGGASYGYTF. The CDR3 DNA reads TGTGCCAGCAAACCGGGCGGAGCATCCTATGGCTACACCTTC.

The chain couples TRBV20-1 to TRBJ1-2; D is unclear. Germline assignment: CDR1 DFQATT and CDR2 SNEGSKA (reference sequence). The CDR3 is 11 residues long. V lost 2 bases to trimming and J lost 2 bases, with 3 bases between them. This chain's CDR3 is CSARWNYGYTF. CDR3 nucleotides: TGCAGTGCTAGATGGAACTATGGCTACACCTTC.

This chain joins TRBV4-1 and TRBJ1-5, with 7 bases fitting TRBD1. V dropped 0 bases and J dropped 7; count of bases not matched to a gene: 12. The germline CDR1 and CDR2 sequences are MGHRA and YSYEKL. The CDR3 loop spans 17 amino acids. The CDR3 spells CASSQDPGQVRFQPQHF. In DNA form, the CDR3 reads TGCGCCAGCAGCCAAGACCCTGGACAGGTAAGGTTCCAGCCCCAGCATTTT.

V and J are TRBV2 and TRBJ1-5, with D uncertain. CDR3 length: 14 amino acids. Trimming took off 2 bases at V and 0 bases at J, with 5 bases between the two ends. The V gene's germline CDR1 is SNHLY and CDR2 FYNNEI. The CDR3 DNA reads TGTGCCAGCAGTGAAATCGGTAGCAATCAGCCCCAGCATTTT. This encodes CASSEIGSNQPQHF.

The chain links TRBV5-1 to TRBJ2-3; 7 bases line up with TRBD1. This CDR3 has 18 residues. Germline CDR1 reads SGHRS; CDR2 reads YFSETQ. Trimming removed 8 bases from V and 2 bases from J; junction bases left unmatched: 20. This CDR3 reads CASRQLRGQDSLTDTQYF. CDR3 in DNA: TGCGCCAGTCGACAATTGAGGGGGCAGGATAGTCTCACAGATACGCAGTATTTT.

J is TRBJ1-2 and V is TRBV5-1; TRBD1 might be the D (6 bases). Germline values: CDR1 SGHRS, CDR2 YFSETQ. The germline V and J ends were trimmed by 1 base and 0 bases, with 10 bases remaining between them. The CDR3 spans 15 residues. The CDR3, as DNA: TGCGCCAGCAGCTTGTGGCAGGGGACTAACTATGGCTACACCTTC. The encoded protein is CASSLWQGTNYGYTF.

The chain recombines TRBV29-1 with TRBJ1-5; no reliable D call. Trimming cost V 6 bases and J 4 bases, with 16 bases left between them. CDR3 size: 14 residues. Germline CDR1 is SQVTM and CDR2 is ANQGSEA. The CDR3 region is CSVAIGNRNQPQHF. The CDR3 nucleotides read TGCAGCGTCGCTATTGGGAACAGAAATCAGCCCCAGCATTTT.